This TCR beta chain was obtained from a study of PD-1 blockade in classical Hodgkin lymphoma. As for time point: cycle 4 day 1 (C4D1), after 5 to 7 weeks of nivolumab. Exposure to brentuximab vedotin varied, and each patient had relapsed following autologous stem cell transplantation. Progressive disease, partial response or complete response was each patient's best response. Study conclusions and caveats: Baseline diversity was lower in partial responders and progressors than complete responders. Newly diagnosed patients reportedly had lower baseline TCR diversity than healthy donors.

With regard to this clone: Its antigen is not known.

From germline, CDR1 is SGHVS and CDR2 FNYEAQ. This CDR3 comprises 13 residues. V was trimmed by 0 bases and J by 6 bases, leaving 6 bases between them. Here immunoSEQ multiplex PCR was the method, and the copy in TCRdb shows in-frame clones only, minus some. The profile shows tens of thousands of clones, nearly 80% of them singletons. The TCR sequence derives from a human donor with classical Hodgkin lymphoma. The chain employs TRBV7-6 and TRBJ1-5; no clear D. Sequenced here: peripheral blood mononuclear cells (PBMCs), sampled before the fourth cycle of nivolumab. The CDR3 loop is CASSLAGFQPQHF. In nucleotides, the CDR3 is TGTGCCAGCAGCTTAGCAGGGTTTCAGCCCCAGCATTTT.